The 21 T cell receptor beta chains below come from one sample, sequenced in a study of T cells in Graves' hyperthyroidism and ophthalmopathy. Amplified TCR beta CDR3 regions came from RNA transcripts. The TCR CDR3 first-round RT-PCR relied on the HTBI primer set. TCRdb called the multiplex PCR reads again in MiXCR, with one record for every CDR3 protein. The table shows about 360,000 distinct CDR3 sequences, with around 13% occurring only once. Sequences were obtained from blood. The receptor set was obtained from a woman under 30 with Graves' hyperthyroidism.

This clonotype has ten or more counts. The rearrangement uses TRBV5-6 and TRBJ1-2; 10 bases match TRBD1. The CDR3 spans 17 residues. The germline CDR1 and CDR2 sequences are SGHDT and YYEEEE. Germline trimming cut 3 bases from V and 7 bases from J; bases unmatched to any gene: 15. The CDR3 DNA sequence: TGTGCCAGCAGCTCCTATCCACAATCCGGGACAGGGGTTGGCTACACCTTC. The encoded protein is CASSSYPQSGTGVGYTF.

This clonotype has ten or more counts. The chain employs TRBV19 and TRBJ2-1; D ambiguous. Germline V lookup: CDR1 LNHDA, CDR2 SQIVND (reference sequence). V was clipped by 3 bases and J by 10 bases, with 13 bases between them. This CDR3 contains 13 residues. The CDR3, as DNA: TGTGCCAGTAGTATTTCAGCCCGCTGGGAGCAGTTCTTC. This gives the protein CASSISARWEQFF.

This clonotype showed up many times. This chain connects TRBV27 to TRBJ2-4; D is perhaps TRBD1 or TRBD2 (7 bases each). CDR3 length equals 17 residues. V lost 0 bases and J 3 bases, leaving 15 bases between the germline ends. Germline loops: CDR1 MNHEY, CDR2 SMNVEV (reference sequence). The CDR3 reads CASSLSTGRASKNIQYF. The DNA for the CDR3 is TGTGCCAGCAGTTTATCGACAGGGAGGGCTAGCAAAAACATTCAGTACTTC.

This clonotype was seen repeatedly, ten times or more. This rearrangement joins TRBV6-1 to TRBJ2-7; no clear D. The germline V and J ends were trimmed by 7 bases and 0 bases, with 10 bases remaining between them. CDR1 is MNHNS, CDR2 SASEGT, per germline. CDR3 length: 13 residues. This CDR3 is CASNGLGSYEQYF. The DNA of the CDR3 is TGTGCCAGCAATGGCCTGGGCTCCTACGAGCAGTACTTC.

This clonotype occurred many times. The chain combines TRBV2 with TRBJ1-2; no reliable D call. CDR3 length equals 14 residues. The V gene lost 7 bases and the J gene lost 4 bases, with 16 bases spanning the gap. The germline CDR1 and CDR2 sequences are SNHLY and FYNNEI. The CDR3 is CASKGATVGYGYTF. Written as DNA, the CDR3 is TGTGCCAGCAAGGGAGCAACGGTCGGCTATGGCTACACCTTC.

This clonotype was seen repeatedly, ten times or more. This chain joins TRBV6-6 and TRBJ2-5; D not certain. Germline V gene data show CDR1 as MNHNY and CDR2 as SVGAGI (reference sequence). There are 14 residues in the CDR3. Trimming left V 2 bases short and J 4 bases short, with 11 bases between. CDR3 amino acids: CASSYPATIETQYF. The CDR3 DNA sequence: TGTGCCAGCAGTTACCCCGCCACCATAGAGACCCAGTACTTC.

This clonotype was seen at least ten times. V usage is TRBV20-1 and J usage is TRBJ2-7; 8 bases align to TRBD2. This CDR3 is 13 amino acids long. With V trimmed by 6 bases and J by 4 bases, 8 bases remained unmatched. Germline V gene sequence: CDR1 DFQATT, CDR2 SNEGSKA (reference sequence). The CDR3 sequence is CSAHKRGGYEQYF. CDR3 coding DNA: TGCAGTGCCCACAAACGGGGGGGTTACGAGCAGTACTTC.

The sample holds a few counts of this clonotype. The V call is TRBV4-3, the J call TRBJ1-4; TRBD1 matches at 10 bases. Looked up from germline, CDR1 is LGHNA and CDR2 is YSLEER. The CDR3 sequence is 14 residues long. The ends lost 4 bases at V and 7 bases at J; junction bases unmatched: 3. CDR3 amino acids: CASSPGQGTEKLFF. CDR3 in DNA: TGCGCCAGCAGCCCGGGACAGGGGACTGAAAAACTGTTTTTT.

This clonotype was counted at least ten times. The V call is TRBV20-1, the J call TRBJ2-1, with a possible D match to TRBD2 (6 bases). Trimming took 6 bases from V and 12 from J, leaving 21 bases between them. The CDR3 is 13 amino acids. The germline V gene encodes CDR1 DFQATT and CDR2 SNEGSKA (reference sequence). CDR3 in DNA: TGCAGTGCCCCGGACTACGCCCAGTTAGGGCAGTTCTTC. Translation: CSAPDYAQLGQFF.

The rearrangement uses TRBV10-3 and TRBJ1-1; 8 positions agree with TRBD1. Germline lookup yields CDR1 ENHRY and CDR2 SYGVKD. Trimming removed 6 bases from V and 0 bases from J; junction bases left unmatched: 9. This CDR3 region has 16 residues. The CDR3 coding sequence is TGTGCCATCAGAAGGGACAGGACGAATTTGAACACTGAAGCTTTCTTT. Residues: CAIRRDRTNLNTEAFF.

This clonotype was seen many times. This chain uses TRBV27 with TRBJ2-7; the D is unclear. Trimming removed 4 bases at V and 2 bases at J, with 15 bases between. The CDR3 totals 15 residues. In germline, CDR1 is MNHEY, CDR2 SMNVEV (reference sequence). CDR3 sequence: CASSSSTVGPYEQYF. CDR3 DNA: TGTGCCAGCAGTTCCTCGACGGTAGGCCCCTACGAGCAGTACTTC.

This clonotype has just a few counts. This chain joins TRBV20-1 and TRBJ2-1, with TRBD2 matching 8 bases. J gave up 0 bases and V 8 bases, and 0 bases lay outside the gene matches. The CDR3 sequence is 12 residues long. CDR1 DFQATT and CDR2 SNEGSKA come from the germline V gene (reference sequence). The CDR3 region is CSSGSSYNEQFF. The CDR3 DNA is TGCAGTAGCGGGAGCTCCTACAATGAGCAGTTCTTC.

This clonotype was observed at least ten times. V usage is TRBV7-9 and J usage is TRBJ1-1, with TRBD1 matching over 8 bases. The CDR3 has 15 amino acids. Germline V gene lookup returns CDR1 SEHNR and CDR2 FQNEAQ (reference sequence). After removal of 5 bases from V and 1 base from J, the junction contained 6 bases not matched to a gene. CDR3 region: CASSPDRVGNTEAFF. The CDR3 nucleotides read TGTGCCAGCAGCCCGGACAGGGTAGGGAACACTGAAGCTTTCTTT.

The CDR3 DNA is TGTGCCAGCAGCCGTCGGGGGCTAGCGGTGGGTCGGACCGGGGAGCTGTTTTTT. It translates to CASSRRGLAVGRTGELFF. The V and J genes are TRBV5-6 and TRBJ2-2; tentatively, D is TRBD2 (7 bases). The V gene's germline CDR1 is SGHDT and CDR2 YYEEEE. The length of the CDR3 is 18 residues. V gave up 4 bases and J gave up 5 bases, with 24 bases separating them.

At least ten counts were recorded for this clonotype. The chain joins TRBV6-2 or TRBV6-3 to TRBJ1-6, with no clear D. The CDR3 runs 12 residues. The germline V and J ends were trimmed by 0 bases and 10 bases, with 4 bases remaining between them. CDR1 MNHEY and CDR2 SVGEGT come from the germline V gene. In DNA, the CDR3 is TGTGCCAGCAGTTACTCGAACTCACCCCTCCACTTT. Its protein is CASSYSNSPLHF.

This clonotype was seen ten or more times. The chain uses TRBV19 and TRBJ1-5; D may be TRBD1 (5 bases). CDR3 size: 13 residues. Trimming stripped 4 bases from V and 15 bases from J, with 19 bases between. Germline CDR1 is LNHDA and CDR2 is SQIVND (reference sequence). The CDR3: CASSNPGPNAPHF. CDR3 in DNA: TGTGCCAGTAGTAACCCGGGACCTAATGCCCCGCATTTT.

This clonotype was seen ten or more times. The genes are TRBV19 and TRBJ2-1; 12 bases are shared with TRBD2. CDR1 is LNHDA and CDR2 is SQIVND in the germline V gene (reference sequence). J was trimmed by 4 bases and V by 3 bases; bases with no gene match: 4. The length of the CDR3 is 16 residues. In nucleotides, the CDR3 is TGTGCCAGTAGTATGAGGACTAGCGGGGCGTACAATGAGCAGTTCTTC. The encoded protein is CASSMRTSGAYNEQFF.

In this sample, this clonotype turned up many times. V gene TRBV5-1 combines with J gene TRBJ1-1; D uncertain. The CDR3 sequence is 15 residues long. CDR1 is SGHRS and CDR2 is YFSETQ in the germline V gene. Trimming cost V 3 bases and J 1 base, with 13 bases left between them. CDR3 region: CASSSLGRANTEAFF. CDR3 in DNA: TGCGCCAGCAGCTCTCTAGGACGGGCGAACACTGAAGCTTTCTTT.

This clonotype was seen many times. The V and J genes are TRBV5-4 and TRBJ2-5; 9 bases match TRBD2. Per germline, CDR1 SGHNT and CDR2 YYREEE (reference sequence). The V gene end was trimmed by 4 bases and the J gene end by 5 bases; junction bases not matched to a gene: 9. The length of the CDR3 is 15 residues. This chain's CDR3 is CASSPVAGGLETQYF. CDR3 coding DNA: TGTGCCAGCAGCCCCGTTGCGGGAGGGCTGGAGACCCAGTACTTC.

The chain links TRBV20-1 to TRBJ1-4, with unresolved D. This CDR3 region has 14 residues. Germline loops: CDR1 DFQATT, CDR2 SNEGSKA (reference sequence). Trimming took 8 bases from V and 8 from J, leaving 21 bases between them. CDR3 sequence reads: CSTKGPPGGEKLFF. The CDR3 DNA reads as TGCAGTACGAAAGGTCCCCCGGGCGGCGAAAAACTGTTTTTT.

On this clonotype itself: This may be a read error, as it is one base from a much larger clone. This chain connects TRBV5-6 to TRBJ1-4, with 7 bases that match TRBD1. J gave up 1 base and V 5 bases, and 8 bases lay outside the gene matches. This CDR3 has 16 amino acids. Germline CDR1 and CDR2: SGHDT and YYEEEE. The CDR3 coding sequence is TGTGCCAGCAGTTACAGGGGACTTGTAACTAATGAAAAACTGTTTTTT. Protein: CASSYRGLVTNEKLFF.